The 8 T cell receptor beta chains below all came from one sample that was sequenced in a study of blood T cell repertoires in COVID-19. The table came from immunoSEQ multiplex PCR; TCRdb's copy has only in-frame clones and leaves some out. This sample yields tens of thousands of clones, of which around 80% are seen a single time; under 2% belongs to the top ten. The sequenced sample consisted of peripheral blood. These TCRs come from a man aged 60 to 75 with COVID-19, enrolled during active disease.

V and J are TRBV2 and TRBJ2-2; D call uncertain. Germline V gives CDR1 SNHLY, CDR2 FYNNEI. The CDR3 covers 12 residues. V lost 8 bases to trimming and J lost 6 bases, with 10 bases between them. This chain's CDR3 is CASRLPPGELFF. CDR3 bases: TGTGCCAGCCGCCTACCCCCCGGGGAGCTGTTTTTT. Full variable domain (rest looked up from reference TRBV2 and TRBJ2-2): EPEVTQTPSHQVTQMGQEVILRCVPISNHLYFYWYRQILGQKVEFLVSFYNNEISEKSEIFDDQFSVERPDGSNFTLKIRSTKLEDSAMYFCASRLPPGELFFGEGSRLTVL.

The table lists this clone with a count of one. CDR3 coding DNA: TGTGCCAGCTCACCACGCCCAGATAACACTGAAGCTTTCTTT. This sequence encodes CASSPRPDNTEAFF. The genes are TRBV18 and TRBJ1-1; no firm D call. Germline CDR1 reads KGHSH; CDR2 reads LQKENI. The CDR3 covers 14 residues. Trimming took 1 base from V and 2 from J, leaving 8 bases between them.

V is TRBV9 and J is TRBJ2-2, with D perhaps TRBD1 (6 bases). The germline CDR1 and CDR2 sequences are SGDLS and YYNGEE. This CDR3 spans 15 amino acids. V was trimmed by 3 bases and J by 5 bases, leaving 14 bases between them. CDR3 in amino acids: CASSAQPTGTGELFF. As DNA, the CDR3 is TGTGCCAGCAGCGCCCAACCAACAGGGACCGGGGAGCTGTTTTTT.

This chain joins TRBV5-1 and TRBJ2-5, with D perhaps TRBD1 (6 bases). Germline CDR1 SGHRS, CDR2 YFSETQ. CDR3 size: 15 residues. Trimming removed 1 base at V and 3 bases at J, with 13 bases between. The CDR3, as DNA: TGCGCCAGCAGCTTGAGAACAGGGCTGGAAGAGACCCAGTACTTC. Amino acids: CASSLRTGLEETQYF.

V usage is TRBV19 and J usage is TRBJ2-2, with D possibly matching TRBD1 (6 bases). V was cut by 3 bases and J by 5 bases, with 16 bases left in between. Germline assignment: CDR1 LNHDA and CDR2 SQIVND (reference sequence). The CDR3 has 16 residues. The CDR3 is CASSIRTIRGTGELFF. The CDR3 nucleotides are TGTGCCAGTAGTATTAGGACCATTAGGGGGACCGGGGAGCTGTTTTTT.

This clone was counted only a few times. The V and J genes are TRBV6-2 or TRBV6-3 and TRBJ1-1, with D perhaps TRBD1 (5 bases). The V end was cut by 4 bases, the J end by 2 bases, with 8 bases between. The CDR3 contains 13 residues. Germline CDR1 and CDR2: MNHEY and SVGEGT. The DNA for the CDR3 is TGTGCCAGCAGTTCGACAGTAAACACTGAAGCTTTCTTT. Amino acid sequence: CASSSTVNTEAFF.

This chain connects TRBV28 to TRBJ1-1; weak D call: TRBD1 (5 bases). V lost 2 bases and J 11 bases, leaving 12 bases between the germline ends. CDR1 is MDHEN and CDR2 is SYDVKM in the germline V gene. The CDR3 is 12 amino acids. For the CDR3, the DNA is TGTGCCAGCAGTTTAGGGACTGCCTCGGCTTTCTTT. Residues: CASSLGTASAFF.

V and J are TRBV6-2 or TRBV6-3 and TRBJ1-1; 12 bases fit TRBD1. Germline assignment: CDR1 MNHEY and CDR2 SVGEGT. V trimming: 5 bases; J trimming: 4 bases; junction bases outside the gene matches: 8. The CDR3 runs to 16 residues. In DNA, the CDR3 is TGTGCCAGCAGTCAGGGACAGGGGGCCGGCCCCACTGAAGCTTTCTTT. Protein sequence: CASSQGQGAGPTEAFF.